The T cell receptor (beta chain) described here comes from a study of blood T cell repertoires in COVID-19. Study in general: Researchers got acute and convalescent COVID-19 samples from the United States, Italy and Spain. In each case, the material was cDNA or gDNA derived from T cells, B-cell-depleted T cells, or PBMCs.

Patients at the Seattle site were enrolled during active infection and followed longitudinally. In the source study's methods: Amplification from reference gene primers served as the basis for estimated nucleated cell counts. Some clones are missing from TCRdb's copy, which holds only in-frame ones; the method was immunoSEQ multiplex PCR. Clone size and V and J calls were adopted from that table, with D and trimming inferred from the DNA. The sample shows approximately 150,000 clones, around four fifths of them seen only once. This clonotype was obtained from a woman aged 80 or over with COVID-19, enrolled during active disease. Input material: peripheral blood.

In nucleotides, the CDR3 is TGCGCCAGCAGCCCCCATACAGGGAACACTGAAGCTTTCTTT. This encodes CASSPHTGNTEAFF. This chain links TRBV4-1 with TRBJ1-1, with D tentatively TRBD1 (5 bases). Germline CDR1 is MGHRA and CDR2 is YSYEKL. This CDR3 comprises 14 residues. The ends were cut back, 4 bases at V and 1 base at J, with 10 bases in the middle.